What follows is one TCR beta chain and its context. Its specificity is not known. The naive CD8 population came from CD45RO-negative cells selected for CCR7, without terminally differentiated effector memory CD45RA+ cells. Caucasian adults living in Nashville, Tennessee, provided all samples. The authors ran the assay at deep level. Assay: immunoSEQ multiplex PCR; the TCRdb copy retains only in-frame clones and omits some. The sample lists roughly 2,000,000 clones, about 95% occurring once. This sample was taken from a study of shared clonotypes between healthy human individuals. In the study overall: For every donor, three CD4 naive, three CD4 memory, two CD8 naive and one CD8 memory plates were used.

V lost 2 bases, J lost 1 base, and 15 bases lay in between. The CDR3 contains 17 residues. CDR1 ENHRY and CDR2 SYGVKD come from the germline V gene. Broader study findings: Clonotypes shared by all four sorted-subset donors had higher generation probabilities than non-shared clonotypes.

The sequenced sample consisted of naive CD8+ T cells sorted from blood. The TCR sequence derives from a man younger than 35 in good health. V gene TRBV10-3 combines with J gene TRBJ1-3; possibly TRBD1 for D (6 bases). The CDR3, as DNA: TGTGCCATCAGTGAGAGAACCCTAGGGGGTTCTGGAAACACCATATATTTT. Translated: CAISERTLGGSGNTIYF.